Listed here are 12 T cell receptor beta chains from one sample, sequenced in a study of shared clonotypes between healthy human individuals. Profiled with immunoSEQ multiplex PCR; TCRdb holds only in-frame clones, not every one. The sample has more than 2 million clones, just over 90% seen once. Positive CCR7 selection of CD45RO-negative cells yielded the naive CD8 cells, and terminally differentiated effector memory CD45RA+ cells were excluded. The specimen sequenced was naive CD8+ T cells from PBMCs. These receptors all come from a man younger than 30 in good health. Some clones in this sample may be carry-over from other donors' samples.

For this clone: This same CDR3 is encoded by further DNA sequences in the sample. CDR3 DNA sequence: TGTGCCAGCAGGGGCCGAACTGAAGCTTTCTTT. Translating gives CASRGRTEAFF. The V and J genes are TRBV28 and TRBJ1-1; no clear D. The CDR3 contains 11 residues. Germline CDR1 MDHEN, CDR2 SYDVKM. Trimming shortened V by 6 bases and J by 5 bases, and 7 bases separated the two germline ends.

The chain joins TRBV18 to TRBJ2-7; 8 nucleotides agree with TRBD1. Germline V gene lookup returns CDR1 KGHSH and CDR2 LQKENI. V shed 5 bases, J shed 5 bases, and the junction held 8 bases outside the gene matches. The CDR3 has 14 residues. The CDR3 coding sequence is TGTGCCAGCTCATCGGGGACAGGCACCCACGAGCAGTACTTC. It is translated as CASSSGTGTHEQYF.

The chain joins TRBV11-3 to TRBJ2-1; D not resolved. The germline gives CDR1 SGHNT, CDR2 YENEEA. Deletions cut 5 bases from V and 10 bases from J, with 15 bases between. The CDR3 is 13 amino acids. CDR3 amino acids: CASSRLLTQEQFF. CDR3 bases: TGTGCCAGCAGCCGACTCCTTACCCAGGAGCAGTTCTTC.

The chain couples TRBV28 to TRBJ1-5; 7 bases match TRBD1. The ends lost 1 base at V and 4 bases at J; junction bases unmatched: 4. This CDR3 region has 15 residues. Germline V gene lookup returns CDR1 MDHEN and CDR2 SYDVKM. The CDR3 DNA sequence: TGTGCCAGCAGTTTATACAGGGGAAAGAATCAGCCCCAGCATTTT. It specifies CASSLYRGKNQPQHF. Complete variable domain (other parts from reference TRBV28 and TRBJ1-5): DVKVTQSSRYLVKRTGEKVFLECVQDMDHENMFWYRQDPGLGLRLIYFSYDVKMKEKGDIPEGYSVSREKKERFSLILESASTNQTSMYLCASSLYRGKNQPQHFGDGTRLSIL.

The V and J genes are TRBV2 and TRBJ1-2, with a tentative D call TRBD1 (6 bases). CDR1 is SNHLY, CDR2 FYNNEI, per germline. V was pared by 8 bases and J by 2 bases, with 18 bases between. The CDR3 spans 15 residues. CDR3 DNA: TGTGCCAGCCATCAAACCCCAGGGGACAACTATGGCTACACCTTC. This sequence encodes CASHQTPGDNYGYTF.

The rearrangement joins TRBV27 to TRBJ1-1, with D hard to call. The CDR3 totals 16 residues. V gave up 6 bases and J gave up 1 base, with 18 bases separating them. The germline gives CDR1 MNHEY, CDR2 SMNVEV (reference sequence). The CDR3 nucleotides are TGTGCCAGCAGCAACACAGCCCTCCGAGGGAACACTGAAGCTTTCTTT. It codes for CASSNTALRGNTEAFF.

This chain connects TRBV5-1 to TRBJ1-1, with D possibly matching TRBD1 (6 bases). Germline lookup yields CDR1 SGHRS and CDR2 YFSETQ. Trimming left V 5 bases short and J 5 bases short, with 25 bases between. The CDR3 sequence is 17 residues long. The CDR3 DNA reads as TGCGCCAGCAGTCCCCCCAGGGTCGGGGGGCTCAAGACTGAAGCTTTCTTT. Its protein product is CASSPPRVGGLKTEAFF.

Only one count was recorded for this clone. This chain joins TRBV6-6 and TRBJ1-4; D not certain. This CDR3 region has 12 residues. The V end was cut by 8 bases, the J end by 8 bases, with 12 bases between. Germline V gene data show CDR1 as MNHNY and CDR2 as SVGAGI (reference sequence). For the CDR3, the DNA is TGTGCCAGCGGAGTCAGAAGAGAAAAACTGTTTTTT. Translation: CASGVRREKLFF.

This clone was found a few times. V usage is TRBV2 and J usage is TRBJ1-5; tentative D call: TRBD1 (5 bases). The V gene's germline CDR1 is SNHLY and CDR2 FYNNEI. The CDR3 totals 16 residues. The ends were cut back, 5 bases at V and 3 bases at J, with 17 bases in the middle. The CDR3 is CASSSPTGVTNQPQHF. The CDR3 region has the DNA TGTGCCAGCAGTTCTCCAACGGGGGTTACCAATCAGCCCCAGCATTTT.

The chain uses TRBV6-5 and TRBJ2-1; no reliable D call. This CDR3 comprises 16 residues. CDR1 is MNHEY and CDR2 is SVGAGI in the germline V gene. V was trimmed by 4 bases and J by 7 bases, leaving 20 bases between them. This CDR3 is CASSFRPIQVLNEQFF. The DNA of the CDR3 is TGTGCCAGCAGTTTCAGACCCATTCAGGTTTTGAATGAGCAGTTCTTC.

The chain is built from TRBV27 and TRBJ1-1; 10 nucleotides agree with TRBD1. Looked up from germline, CDR1 is MNHEY and CDR2 is SMNVEV (reference sequence). This CDR3 contains 17 residues. The junction had 9 bases not matched to a gene; V was cut back by 5 bases and J by 0 bases. The CDR3 is CASSLNPGQGLNTEAFF. The CDR3 coding sequence is TGTGCCAGCAGTCTAAACCCGGGACAGGGGCTGAACACTGAAGCTTTCTTT.

This clone was detected a few times. V gene TRBV12-2 combines with J gene TRBJ1-5. TRBV12-2 is a documented pseudogene. The CDR3 length is 16 residues. The CDR3 nucleotides read TGTGCAAGTCGCTTAGAACGGGTAGTCGGCAATCAGCCCCAGCATTTT. Protein sequence: CASRLERVVGNQPQHF.